The table lists the clone carrying this T cell receptor beta chain with a few counts. Through a sample-barcoded 5' primer and a J-beta primer mix, a second PCR was run for roughly 6 to 12 cycles. TCRdb used MiXCR to reprocess the 5' RACE reads, holding one entry per CDR3 protein. The data show approximately 580,000 distinct CDR3 sequences, with less than 25% seen just once and roughly 9% held by the top ten. The extraction recovered at least 5 micrograms of total RNA per sample. CDR3 length: 14 amino acids. The germline V gene has CDR1 MNHEY and CDR2 SVGAGI. Trimming cost V 8 bases and J 0 bases, with 14 bases left between them. The data were obtained in a study of blood T cells in healthy people across ages. Overall study: Using template switching, researchers captured about one barcoded beta molecule for each two T cells.

In addition, the sample was reused for a study of T cells of mothers and their children. Per that study: In cDNA synthesis, all of the extracted RNA was used at roughly 1.6 ug per 15 ul. The M1S primer of the second PCR added sample barcodes and 2-4 random nucleotides.

V is TRBV6-5 and J is TRBJ2-7; perhaps TRBD2 as D (5 bases). The TCR sequence derives from a boy between 10 and 17 years old in good health. The material sequenced was blood. CDR3 nucleotide sequence: TGTGCCAGCGGGCGGGTTTCTAGCTCCTACGAGCAGTACTTC. It encodes CASGRVSSSYEQYF.